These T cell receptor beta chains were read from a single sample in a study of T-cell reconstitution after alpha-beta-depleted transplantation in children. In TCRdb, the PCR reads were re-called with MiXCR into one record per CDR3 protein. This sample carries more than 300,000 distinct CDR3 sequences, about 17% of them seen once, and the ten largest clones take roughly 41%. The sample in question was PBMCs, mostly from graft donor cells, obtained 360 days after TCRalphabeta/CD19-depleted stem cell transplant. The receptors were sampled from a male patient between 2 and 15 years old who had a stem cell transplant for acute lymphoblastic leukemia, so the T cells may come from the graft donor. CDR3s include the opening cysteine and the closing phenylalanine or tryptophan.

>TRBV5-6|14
CASSPQGGGNTIYF
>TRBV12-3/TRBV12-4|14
CASGKDRGGYEQYF
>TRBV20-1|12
CSAMKGGGELFF
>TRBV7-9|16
CASSPLSGRRTDTQYF
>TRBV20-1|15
CSASYFRGPQETQYF
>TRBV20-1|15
CSANPPSRVGYEQYF
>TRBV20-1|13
CSARDRGSSPLHF
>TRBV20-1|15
CSARGTSGVYNEQFF
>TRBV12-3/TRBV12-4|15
CASSPDRLPNQPQHF
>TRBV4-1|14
CASSQDLGGTEAFF
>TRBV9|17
CASSVPGQDPNTGELFF
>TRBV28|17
CASTTTSTSDILNEQFF
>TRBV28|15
CASSLRSGQDYGYTF
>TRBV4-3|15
CASSQARQGHYEQYF
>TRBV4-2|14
CASSHLGNADTQYF
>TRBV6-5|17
CASSYSSLAGGSYEQYF
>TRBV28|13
CASGGLEKNIQYF
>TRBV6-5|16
CASSYYGTDGTYEQYF
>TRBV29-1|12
CSVDDAGNEQYF
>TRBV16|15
CASSRTGSMNTEAFF
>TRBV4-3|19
CASSQDYLAGTGVADTQYF
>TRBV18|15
CASSLSGQVYNEQFF
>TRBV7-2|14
CASSLSRATYEQYF
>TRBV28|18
CASSLWRLRDRVSETQYF
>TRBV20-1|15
CSAPRTGAPQETQYF
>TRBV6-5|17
CASSYAPGGIESRELFF
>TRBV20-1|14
CSARAGSSNQPQHF
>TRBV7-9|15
CASRSFSGSAETQYF
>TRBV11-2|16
CASSSTAGTRGNTIYF
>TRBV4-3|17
CASSQDPGLTPYDEQFF
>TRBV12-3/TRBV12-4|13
CASTPQGGYEQYF
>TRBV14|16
CASSQNRRGFTDTQYF
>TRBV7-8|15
CASSKGTGNSYEQYF
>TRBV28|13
CASWTRVGYGYTF
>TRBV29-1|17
CSVELEGLAGVTDTQYF
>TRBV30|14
CAWSATVSYNEQFF
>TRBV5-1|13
CASSLLGIGEAFF
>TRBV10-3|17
CAISESYGGASYNEQFF
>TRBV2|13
CASSSNPGQTQYF
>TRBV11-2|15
CASSFGVHRTDTQYF
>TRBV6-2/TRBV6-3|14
CASSQTGFHNEQFF
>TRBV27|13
CASSPVGDYEQYF
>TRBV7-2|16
CASSLVFNRAQETQYF
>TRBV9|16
CASSVDPSGRAYEQFF
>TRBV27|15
CASSFRGTGYYEQYF
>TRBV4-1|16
CASSRGQGFGITEAFF
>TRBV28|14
CASSLDRPYTEAFF
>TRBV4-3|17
CASSQESRGALYNEQFF
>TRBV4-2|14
CASSPQQGPYEQYF
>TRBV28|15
CASSSSGRPGNEQFF
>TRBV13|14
CASSPRTGENIQYF
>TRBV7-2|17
CASSLKRGLRGWETQYF
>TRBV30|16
CAWSVQGSGQGNEQYF
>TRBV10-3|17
CAISGGTGTSSYNEQFF
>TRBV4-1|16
CASSHPDSANTGELFF